The 8 T cell receptor beta chains given below trace back to one sample, sequenced in a study of blood T cell repertoires in COVID-19 (dated by TCRdb to 2019 to 2021). Library method: the immunoSEQ multiplex PCR assay. Entries here come from immuneACCESS through TCRdb and include only in-frame sequences with V and J called. Some clones fail to appear in such tables; in the studies checked, an unresolved V gene covers under half of the shortfall, and the cause of the remainder is unknown. Counted in this sample were 80,000 to 90,000 clones; roughly three quarters of them appeared once. About 11% of the sample belongs to the ten largest clones. Sequenced sample: peripheral blood. The receptors were gathered from a man in his 70s with acute or convalescent COVID-19.

This clone has a handful of counts. The chain employs TRBV19 and TRBJ1-6, with D perhaps matching TRBD1 (5 bases). The CDR3 length is 14 residues. V lost 7 bases, J lost 9 bases, and 16 bases lay in between. Germline CDR1 LNHDA, CDR2 SQIVND (reference sequence). The CDR3 DNA is TGTGCCAGTATTGGGGCATCCTGGGGTTCACCCCTCCACTTT. This sequence encodes CASIGASWGSPLHF.

V and J are TRBV6-1 and TRBJ2-3, with D possibly being TRBD1 (7 bases). This CDR3 is 17 amino acids long. Germline V gene data show CDR1 as MNHNS and CDR2 as SASEGT. V lost 1 base, J lost 3 bases, and 17 bases lay in between. The CDR3 loop is CASSEGPGGWGTDTQYF. CDR3 nucleotide sequence: TGTGCCAGCAGTGAAGGGCCAGGGGGGTGGGGGACAGATACGCAGTATTTT.

The chain couples TRBV5-6 to TRBJ2-3, with D maybe TRBD1 (6 bases). Germline V gives CDR1 SGHDT, CDR2 YYEEEE. Deletions cut 0 bases from V and 2 bases from J, with 13 bases between. The CDR3 is 16 residues long. Here the CDR3 reads CASSLGQAPSTDTQYF. The CDR3 DNA sequence: TGTGCCAGCAGCTTGGGACAGGCCCCGTCCACAGATACGCAGTATTTT.

Points on this clone: The same CDR3 is also encoded by other DNA sequences in this sample. This chain joins TRBV3-1 (or the pseudogene TRBV3-2) and TRBJ2-1; no clear D. Germline values: CDR1 LGHDT, CDR2 YNNKEL (reference sequence). Trimming left V 3 bases short and J 7 bases short, with 7 bases between. The CDR3 totals 12 residues. The CDR3 is CASSQLTNEQFF. The DNA for the CDR3 is TGTGCCAGCAGCCAGCTAACGAATGAGCAGTTCTTC.

V and J are TRBV28 and TRBJ1-3; tentative D call: TRBD1 (5 bases). The length of the CDR3 is 15 residues. Germline assignment: CDR1 MDHEN and CDR2 SYDVKM. The ends were cut back, 4 bases at V and 0 bases at J, with 10 bases in the middle. CDR3 DNA sequence: TGTGCCAGCAGTTCTCAGGGAAGCTCTGGAAACACCATATATTTT. As protein: CASSSQGSSGNTIYF.

The chain uses TRBV6-5 and TRBJ2-3; the match to TRBD1 covers 8 bases. The length of the CDR3 is 16 residues. Germline V gene sequence: CDR1 MNHEY, CDR2 SVGAGI. With 4 bases clipped from V and 7 bases from J, the junction kept 13 bases outside the gene matches. CDR3 sequence (DNA): TGTGCCAGCAGTTGTTACCCGGACAGGGCAACATATACGCAGTATTTT. This codes for CASSCYPDRATYTQYF.

The chain links TRBV12-3 or TRBV12-4 to TRBJ2-2; a weak D match, TRBD2 (5 bases). The V end was cut by 3 bases, the J end by 5 bases, with 7 bases between. This CDR3 region has 13 residues. CDR3 sequence (DNA): TGTGCCAGCAGTTTTAGCGCGACCGGGGAGCTGTTTTTT. As protein: CASSFSATGELFF.

V and J are TRBV3-1 (or the pseudogene TRBV3-2) and TRBJ2-7; 8 bases align to TRBD1. The V gene's germline CDR1 is LGHDT and CDR2 YNNKEL (reference sequence). This CDR3 is 13 amino acids long. V was pared by 3 bases and J by 9 bases, with 7 bases of the junction left unmatched. The CDR3 region is CASSHPGGFGQYV. CDR3 nucleotide sequence: TGTGCCAGCAGCCACCCAGGGGGCTTCGGGCAGTACGTC.